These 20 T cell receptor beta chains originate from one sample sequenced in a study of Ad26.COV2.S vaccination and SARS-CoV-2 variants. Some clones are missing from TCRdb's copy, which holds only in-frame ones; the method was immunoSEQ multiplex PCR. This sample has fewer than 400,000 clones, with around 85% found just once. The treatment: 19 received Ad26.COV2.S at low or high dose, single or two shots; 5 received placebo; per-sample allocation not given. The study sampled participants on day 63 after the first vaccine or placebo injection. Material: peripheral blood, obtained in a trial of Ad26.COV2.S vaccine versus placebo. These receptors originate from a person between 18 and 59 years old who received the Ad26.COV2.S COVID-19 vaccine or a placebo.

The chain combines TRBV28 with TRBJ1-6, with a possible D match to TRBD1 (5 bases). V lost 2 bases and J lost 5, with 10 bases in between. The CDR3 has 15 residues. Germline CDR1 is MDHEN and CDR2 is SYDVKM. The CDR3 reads CASSLPQGNNSPLHF. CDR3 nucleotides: TGTGCCAGCAGTTTACCTCAGGGTAATAATTCACCCCTCCACTTT.

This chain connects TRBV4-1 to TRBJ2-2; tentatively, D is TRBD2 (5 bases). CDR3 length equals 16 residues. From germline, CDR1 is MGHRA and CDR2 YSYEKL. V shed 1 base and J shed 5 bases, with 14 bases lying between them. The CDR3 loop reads CASSQGPGSPTGELFF. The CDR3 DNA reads TGCGCCAGCAGCCAAGGACCGGGATCCCCAACCGGGGAGCTGTTTTTT.

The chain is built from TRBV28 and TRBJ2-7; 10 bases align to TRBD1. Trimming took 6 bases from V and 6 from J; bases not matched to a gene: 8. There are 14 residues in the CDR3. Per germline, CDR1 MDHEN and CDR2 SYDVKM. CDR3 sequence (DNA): TGTGCCAGCAGACCGACAGGGGGCACCGGCGAGCAGTACTTC. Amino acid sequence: CASRPTGGTGEQYF.

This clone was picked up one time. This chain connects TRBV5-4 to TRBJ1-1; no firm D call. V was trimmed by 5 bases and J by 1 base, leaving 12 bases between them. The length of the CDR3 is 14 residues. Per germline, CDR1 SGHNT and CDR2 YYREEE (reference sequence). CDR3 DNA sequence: TGTGCCAGCAGTGTACGGTTGGCGAACACTGAAGCTTTCTTT. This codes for CASSVRLANTEAFF.

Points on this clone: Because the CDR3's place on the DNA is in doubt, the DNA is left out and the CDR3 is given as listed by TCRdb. CDR3 region: CASSFARGIRYF. The chain carries TRBV5-6 and TRBJ2-5; TRBD2 reflects the table's D call only, with no check against the DNA. Germline V CDR1 and CDR2: SGHDT, YYEEEE. With termini counted, the CDR3 has 12 amino acids.

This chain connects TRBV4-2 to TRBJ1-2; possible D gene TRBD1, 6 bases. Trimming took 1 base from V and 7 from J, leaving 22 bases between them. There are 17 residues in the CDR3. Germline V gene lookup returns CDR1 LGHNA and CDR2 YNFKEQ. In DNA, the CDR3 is TGTGCCAGCAGCCAAGTCCCCCGGACTACAGGGCTGGGTGGCTACACCTTC. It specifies CASSQVPRTTGLGGYTF.

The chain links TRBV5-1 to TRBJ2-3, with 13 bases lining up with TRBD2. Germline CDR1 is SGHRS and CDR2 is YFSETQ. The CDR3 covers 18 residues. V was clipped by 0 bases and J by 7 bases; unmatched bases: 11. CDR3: CASSLAGPTSGGHNTQYF. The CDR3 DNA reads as TGCGCCAGCAGCTTGGCCGGTCCGACTAGCGGGGGGCATAATACGCAGTATTTT.

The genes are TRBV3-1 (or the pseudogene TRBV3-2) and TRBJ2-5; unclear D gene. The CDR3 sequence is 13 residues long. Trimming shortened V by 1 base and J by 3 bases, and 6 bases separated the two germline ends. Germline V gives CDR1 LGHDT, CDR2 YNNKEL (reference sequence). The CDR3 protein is CASSQVMEETQYF. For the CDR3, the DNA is TGTGCCAGCAGCCAAGTGATGGAAGAGACCCAGTACTTC.

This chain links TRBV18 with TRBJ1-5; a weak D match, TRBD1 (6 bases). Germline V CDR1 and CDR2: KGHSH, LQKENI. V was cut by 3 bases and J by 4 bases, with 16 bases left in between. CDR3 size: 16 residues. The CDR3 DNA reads TGTGCCAGCTCACCCGGGACAACCCAGACTAATCAGCCCCAGCATTTT. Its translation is CASSPGTTQTNQPQHF. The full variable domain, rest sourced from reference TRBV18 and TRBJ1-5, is NAGVMQNPRHLVRRRGQEARLRCSPMKGHSHVYWYRQLPEEGLKFMVYLQKENIIDESGMPKERFSAEFPKEGPSILRIQQVVRGDSAAYFCASSPGTTQTNQPQHFGDGTRLSIL.

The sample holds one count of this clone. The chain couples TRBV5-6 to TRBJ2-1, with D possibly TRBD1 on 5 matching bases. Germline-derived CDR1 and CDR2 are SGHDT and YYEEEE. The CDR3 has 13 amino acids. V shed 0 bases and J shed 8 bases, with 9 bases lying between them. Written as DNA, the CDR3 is TGTGCCAGCAGCTTGGTCCAGGGCCATGAGCAGTTCTTC. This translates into CASSLVQGHEQFF. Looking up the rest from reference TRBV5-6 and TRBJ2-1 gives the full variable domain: DAGVTQSPTHLIKTRGQQVTLRCSPKSGHDTVSWYQQALGQGPQFIFQYYEEEERQRGNFPDRFSGHQFPNYSSELNVNALLLGDSALYLCASSLVQGHEQFFGPGTRLTVL.

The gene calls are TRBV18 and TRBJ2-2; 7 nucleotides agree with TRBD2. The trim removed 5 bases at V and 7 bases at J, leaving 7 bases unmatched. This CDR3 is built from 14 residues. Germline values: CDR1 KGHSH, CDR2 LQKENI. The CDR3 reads CASSSQAGIGELFF. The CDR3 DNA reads TGTGCCAGCTCATCCCAAGCGGGGATCGGGGAGCTGTTTTTT.

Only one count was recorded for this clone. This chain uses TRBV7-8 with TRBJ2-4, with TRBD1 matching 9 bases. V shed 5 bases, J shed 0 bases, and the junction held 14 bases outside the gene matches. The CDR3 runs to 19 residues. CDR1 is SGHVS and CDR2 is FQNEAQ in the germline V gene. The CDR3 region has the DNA TGTGCCAGCAGCAATCGGGACAGGGAGTTTGGGGTAGCCAAAAACATTCAGTACTTC. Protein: CASSNRDREFGVAKNIQYF.

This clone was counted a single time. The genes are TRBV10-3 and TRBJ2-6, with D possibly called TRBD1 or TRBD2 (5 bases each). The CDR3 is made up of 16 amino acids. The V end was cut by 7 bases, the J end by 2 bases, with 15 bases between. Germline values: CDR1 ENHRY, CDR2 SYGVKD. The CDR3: CAITQMRGTGANVLTF. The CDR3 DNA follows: TGTGCCATCACCCAGATGAGGGGCACTGGGGCCAACGTCCTGACTTTC.

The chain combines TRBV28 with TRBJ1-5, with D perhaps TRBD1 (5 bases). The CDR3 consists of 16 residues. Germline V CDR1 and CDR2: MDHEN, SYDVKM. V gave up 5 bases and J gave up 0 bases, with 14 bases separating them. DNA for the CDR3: TGTGCCAGCAGTCTGGGGACCGGTTATAGCAATCAGCCCCAGCATTTT. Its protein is CASSLGTGYSNQPQHF.

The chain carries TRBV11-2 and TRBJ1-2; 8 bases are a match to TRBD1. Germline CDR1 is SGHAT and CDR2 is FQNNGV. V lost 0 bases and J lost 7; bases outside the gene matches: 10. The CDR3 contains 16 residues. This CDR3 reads CASSLDGARGRGGYTF. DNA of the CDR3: TGTGCCAGCAGCTTAGATGGGGCCAGGGGGCGGGGTGGCTACACCTTC.

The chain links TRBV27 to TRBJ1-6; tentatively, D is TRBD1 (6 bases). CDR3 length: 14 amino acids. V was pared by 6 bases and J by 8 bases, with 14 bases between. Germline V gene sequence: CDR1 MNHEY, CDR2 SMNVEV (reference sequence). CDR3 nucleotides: TGTGCCAGCAGGACAGGCCGACTATATTCACCCCTCCACTTT. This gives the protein CASRTGRLYSPLHF.

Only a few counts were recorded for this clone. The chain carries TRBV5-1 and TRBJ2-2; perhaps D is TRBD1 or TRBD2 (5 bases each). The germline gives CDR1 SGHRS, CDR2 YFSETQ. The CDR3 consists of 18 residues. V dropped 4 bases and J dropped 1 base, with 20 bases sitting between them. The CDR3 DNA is TGCGCCAGCAGCCCCTTTGGCAGGGATGGGAGGAACACCGGGGAGCTGTTTTTT. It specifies CASSPFGRDGRNTGELFF.

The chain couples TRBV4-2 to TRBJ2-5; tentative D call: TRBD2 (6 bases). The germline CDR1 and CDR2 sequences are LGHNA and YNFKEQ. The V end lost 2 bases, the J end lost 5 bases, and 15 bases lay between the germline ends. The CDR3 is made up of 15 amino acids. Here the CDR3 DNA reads TGTGCCAGCAGCCAAACCTCGGAGGGGATGGAGACCCAGTACTTC. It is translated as CASSQTSEGMETQYF.

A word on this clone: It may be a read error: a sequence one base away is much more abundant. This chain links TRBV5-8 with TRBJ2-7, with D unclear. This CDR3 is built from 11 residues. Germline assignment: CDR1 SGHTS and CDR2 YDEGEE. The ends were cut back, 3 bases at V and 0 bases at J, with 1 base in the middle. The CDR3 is CASSSSYEQYF. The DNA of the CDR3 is TGTGCCAGCAGCTCCTCCTACGAGCAGTACTTC.

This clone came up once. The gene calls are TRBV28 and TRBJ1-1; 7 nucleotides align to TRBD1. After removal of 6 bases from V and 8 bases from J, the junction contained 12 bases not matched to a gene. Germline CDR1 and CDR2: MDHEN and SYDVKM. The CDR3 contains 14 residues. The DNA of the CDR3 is TGTGCCAGCAGGACGCCGGGACAGCCTAAGGAAGCTTTCTTT. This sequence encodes CASRTPGQPKEAFF. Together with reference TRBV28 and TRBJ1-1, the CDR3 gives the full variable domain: DVKVTQSSRYLVKRTGEKVFLECVQDMDHENMFWYRQDPGLGLRLIYFSYDVKMKEKGDIPEGYSVSREKKERFSLILESASTNQTSMYLCASRTPGQPKEAFFGQGTRLTVV.